There are many counts of the clone carrying this T cell receptor (beta chain). V lost 5 bases to trimming and J lost 6 bases, with 29 bases between them. The CDR3 runs 19 residues. Time point defined: newly diagnosed GD, antithyroid drugs for less than 3 months. Making the TCR library involved RNA that had been extracted from PBMCs. The data were taken from a study of regulatory T cells in long-lasting Graves disease. TCR beta libraries were built with iRepertoire HTBI primers and Arm-PCR of CDR3 regions. TCRdb itself ran the multiplex PCR reads through MiXCR, one entry per CDR3 protein. The table lists about 540,000 distinct CDR3 sequences, roughly 12% of them singletons. The data also belong to a second study, concerning T cells in Graves' hyperthyroidism and ophthalmopathy.

Sequences were derived from peripheral blood mononuclear cells (PBMCs), sampled at new diagnosis, from a patient treated with antithyroid drugs. The chain recombines TRBV12-3 or TRBV12-4 with TRBJ2-1, with D maybe TRBD1 (5 bases). The TCR was taken from a man aged 25 to 40 with Graves disease. The CDR3 loop is CASSPKPLGATVPSNEQFF. CDR3 coding DNA: TGTGCCAGCAGTCCCAAGCCCCTAGGGGCGACGGTGCCTAGCAATGAGCAGTTCTTC.